The 15 T cell receptor beta chains below all came from one sample that was sequenced in a study of T cell changes during pregnancy in multiple sclerosis. Produced via immunoSEQ multiplex PCR; TCRdb's table is partial and in-frame only. Among roughly 110,000 clones listed, about 89% were seen once. This specimen was peripheral blood, taken before pregnancy. The receptors derive from a female donor with multiple sclerosis, enrolled in a pregnancy study.

The DNA of the CDR3 is TGCGCCAGCAGCTTGCCAGGACAGGGTGGCATTGAAGCTTTCTTT. It is translated as CASSLPGQGGIEAFF. V and J are TRBV5-1 and TRBJ1-1, with 8 bases lining up with TRBD1. Germline CDR1 and CDR2: SGHRS and YFSETQ. This CDR3 spans 15 amino acids. V dropped 1 base and J dropped 7; count of bases not matched to a gene: 9.

The genes are TRBV18 and TRBJ1-5, with D possibly TRBD1 on 6 matching bases. The ends were cut back, 2 bases at V and 2 bases at J, with 16 bases in the middle. The CDR3 has 17 amino acids. From germline, CDR1 is KGHSH and CDR2 LQKENI. The DNA for the CDR3 is TGTGCCAGCTCACCAGTGCGGGGGCCGGGGGGCAATCAGCCCCAGCATTTT. It yields the protein CASSPVRGPGGNQPQHF.

The sample holds one count of this clone. The V and J genes are TRBV5-6 and TRBJ2-5, with D unclear. Germline V lookup: CDR1 SGHDT, CDR2 YYEEEE. CDR3 length equals 15 residues. The V and J ends lost 0 bases and 1 base respectively, with 10 bases between them. The CDR3 coding sequence is TGTGCCAGCAGCTTGGACCCCATGCGCCAAGAGACCCAGTACTTC. Translated: CASSLDPMRQETQYF.

This sequence joins TRBV5-1 and TRBJ2-3; 8 bases map to TRBD2. J was trimmed by 5 bases and V by 4 bases; bases with no gene match: 12. CDR1 SGHRS and CDR2 YFSETQ come from the germline V gene. The CDR3 sequence is 16 residues long. The CDR3 DNA follows: TGCGCCAGCAGCAGACGGACTAGCTCGGGGGTAGATACGCAGTATTTT. It codes for CASSRRTSSGVDTQYF.

The V call is TRBV5-6, the J call TRBJ1-5; 10 bases match TRBD1. CDR1 and CDR2 (germline): SGHDT, YYEEEE. This CDR3 has 15 amino acids. V lost 4 bases, J lost 6 bases, and 7 bases stayed unmatched. CDR3 residues: CASSTRDRGFQPQHF. CDR3 coding DNA: TGTGCCAGCAGCACCCGGGACAGGGGATTTCAGCCCCAGCATTTT.

This clone was counted only a few times. The chain has TRBV30 and TRBJ1-1; D not certain. V was trimmed by 1 base and J by 5 bases, leaving 8 bases between them. The CDR3 sequence is 12 residues long. The germline CDR1 and CDR2 sequences are GTSNPN and SVGIG (reference sequence). The chain's CDR3 is CAWSDRRTEAFF. CDR3 sequence (DNA): TGTGCCTGGAGTGACCGGAGGACTGAAGCTTTCTTT.

Written as DNA, the CDR3 is TGTGCCAGCAGCCGCCTCCGGGAGGGAGATAATTCACCCCTCCACTTT. Amino acids: CASSRLREGDNSPLHF. The rearrangement links TRBV11-2 to TRBJ1-6; no clear D. The CDR3 extends over 16 amino acids. The V and J ends lost 5 bases and 5 bases respectively, with 16 bases between them. Germline V gene data show CDR1 as SGHAT and CDR2 as FQNNGV.

This clone occurred a few times. This chain connects TRBV7-2 to TRBJ2-1; D is undetermined. The CDR3 spans 13 residues. The V end was cut by 4 bases, the J end by 8 bases, with 12 bases between. Germline V CDR1 and CDR2: SGHTA, FQGNSA. For the CDR3, the DNA is TGTGCCAGCAGCTCTCGATATCGGGATGAGCAGTTCTTC. Its translation: CASSSRYRDEQFF.

This chain joins TRBV19 and TRBJ1-2; no definite D call. Per germline, CDR1 LNHDA and CDR2 SQIVND (reference sequence). The length of the CDR3 is 11 residues. V was clipped by 3 bases and J by 10 bases, with 9 bases between them. CDR3 in DNA: TGTGCCAGTAGTATCGGAGGTTACTACACCTTC. It is translated as CASSIGGYYTF.

The gene calls are TRBV30 and TRBJ1-1, with no clear D. V was clipped by 0 bases and J by 2 bases, with 7 bases between them. The CDR3 length is 13 residues. The germline CDR1 and CDR2 sequences are GTSNPN and SVGIG (reference sequence). Written as DNA, the CDR3 is TGTGCCTGGAGTGTGGGCCTTAACACTGAAGCTTTCTTT. This translates into CAWSVGLNTEAFF.

The chain recombines TRBV6-5 with TRBJ2-1, with a tentative D call TRBD2 (6 bases). Trimming left V 2 bases short and J 9 bases short, with 11 bases between. Germline loops: CDR1 MNHEY, CDR2 SVGAGI. The CDR3 loop spans 13 amino acids. The CDR3 region has the DNA TGTGCCAGCAGTTACCCGGGGGTTCCTGAGCAGTTCTTC. Translation: CASSYPGVPEQFF.

The V and J genes are TRBV19 and TRBJ1-5, with 9 nucleotides matching TRBD1. Germline loops: CDR1 LNHDA, CDR2 SQIVND (reference sequence). CDR3 length: 15 amino acids. Germline trimming cut 2 bases from V and 11 bases from J; bases unmatched to any gene: 10. CDR3 coding DNA: TGTGCCAGTAGTATACCGGGACAGGGAGGAGTAGCCCAGCATTTT. Its protein product is CASSIPGQGGVAQHF. Full variable domain (missing parts from reference TRBV19 and TRBJ1-5): DGGITQSPKYLFRKEGQNVTLSCEQNLNHDAMYWYRQDPGQGLRLIYYSQIVNDFQKGDIAEGYSVSREKKESFPLTVTSAQKNPTAFYLCASSIPGQGGVAQHFGDGTRLSIL.

The chain couples TRBV6-1 to TRBJ2-7; 8 bases align to TRBD1. This CDR3 comprises 13 residues. With 6 bases clipped from V and 2 bases from J, the junction kept 3 bases outside the gene matches. Germline CDR1 MNHNS, CDR2 SASEGT. The CDR3 sequence: CASSPGGPYEQYF. CDR3 nucleotide sequence: TGTGCCAGCAGCCCAGGGGGCCCCTACGAGCAGTACTTC.

This clone was seen just once. This chain joins TRBV10-3 and TRBJ1-1, with 7 bases matching TRBD1. The CDR3 sequence is 15 residues long. The V segment lost 4 bases and the J segment 5 bases; nucleotides outside the gene matches: 10. Germline assignment: CDR1 ENHRY and CDR2 SYGVKD. The CDR3 coding sequence is TGTGCCATCAGTGGCGGCAGGGGGTTTCTGACTGAAGCTTTCTTT. Translating gives CAISGGRGFLTEAFF.

The genes are TRBV7-3 and TRBJ2-1, with D maybe TRBD1 (7 bases). There are 14 residues in the CDR3. V was shortened by 5 bases and J by 3 bases, with 11 bases between the two germline ends. Germline V gene lookup returns CDR1 SGHTA and CDR2 FQGTGA. The CDR3 reads CASSHRGGYNEQFF. CDR3 DNA: TGTGCCAGCAGCCACAGGGGAGGCTACAATGAGCAGTTCTTC.